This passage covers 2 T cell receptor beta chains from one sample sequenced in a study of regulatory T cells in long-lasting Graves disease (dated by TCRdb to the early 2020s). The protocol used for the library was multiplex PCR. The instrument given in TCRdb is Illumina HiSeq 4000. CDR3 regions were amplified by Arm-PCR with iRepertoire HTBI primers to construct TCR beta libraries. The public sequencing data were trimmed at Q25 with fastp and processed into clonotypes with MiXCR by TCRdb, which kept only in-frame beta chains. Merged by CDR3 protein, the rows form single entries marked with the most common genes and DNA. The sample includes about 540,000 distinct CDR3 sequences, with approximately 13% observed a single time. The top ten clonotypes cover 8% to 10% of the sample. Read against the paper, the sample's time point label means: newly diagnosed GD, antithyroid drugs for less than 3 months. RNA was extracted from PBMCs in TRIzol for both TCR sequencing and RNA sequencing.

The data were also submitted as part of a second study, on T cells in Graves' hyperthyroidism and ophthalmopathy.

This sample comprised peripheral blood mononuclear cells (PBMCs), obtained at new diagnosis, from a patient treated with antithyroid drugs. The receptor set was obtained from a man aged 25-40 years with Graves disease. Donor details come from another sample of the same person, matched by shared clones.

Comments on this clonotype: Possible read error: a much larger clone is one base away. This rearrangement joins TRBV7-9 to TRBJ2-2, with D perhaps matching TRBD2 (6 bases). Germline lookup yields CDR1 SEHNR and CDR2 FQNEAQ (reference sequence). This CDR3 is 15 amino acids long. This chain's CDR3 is CAGSLSGSNTGELFF. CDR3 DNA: TGTGCCGGCAGCTTAAGCGGGTCGAACACCGGGGAGCTGTTTTTT.

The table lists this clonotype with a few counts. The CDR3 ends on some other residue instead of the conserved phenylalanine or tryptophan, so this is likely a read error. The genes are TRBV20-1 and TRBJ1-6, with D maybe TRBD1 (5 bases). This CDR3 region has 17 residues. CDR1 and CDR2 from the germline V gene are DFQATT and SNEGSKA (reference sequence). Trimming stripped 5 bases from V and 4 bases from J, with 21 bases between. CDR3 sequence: CSADLGGRISYNSPLHL. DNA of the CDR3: TGCAGTGCTGACCTTGGGGGGAGGATTTCATATAATTCACCCCTCCACCTT.